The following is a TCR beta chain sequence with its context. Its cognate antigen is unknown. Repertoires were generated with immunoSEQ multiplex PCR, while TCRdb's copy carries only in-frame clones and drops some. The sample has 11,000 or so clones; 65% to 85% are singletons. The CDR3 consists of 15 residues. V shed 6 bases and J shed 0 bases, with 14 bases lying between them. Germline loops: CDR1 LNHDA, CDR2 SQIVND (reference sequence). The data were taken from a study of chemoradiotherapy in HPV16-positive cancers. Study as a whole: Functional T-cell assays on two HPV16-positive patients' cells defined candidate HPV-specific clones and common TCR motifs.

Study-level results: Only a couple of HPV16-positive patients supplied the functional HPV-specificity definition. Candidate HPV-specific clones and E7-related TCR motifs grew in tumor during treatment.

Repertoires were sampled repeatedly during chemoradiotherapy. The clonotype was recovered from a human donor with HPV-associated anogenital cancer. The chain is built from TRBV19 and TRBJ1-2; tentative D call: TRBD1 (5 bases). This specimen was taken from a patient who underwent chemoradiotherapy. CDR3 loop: CASRPYWDPNYGYTF. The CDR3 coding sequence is TGTGCCAGTAGACCTTACTGGGACCCTAACTATGGCTACACCTTC.